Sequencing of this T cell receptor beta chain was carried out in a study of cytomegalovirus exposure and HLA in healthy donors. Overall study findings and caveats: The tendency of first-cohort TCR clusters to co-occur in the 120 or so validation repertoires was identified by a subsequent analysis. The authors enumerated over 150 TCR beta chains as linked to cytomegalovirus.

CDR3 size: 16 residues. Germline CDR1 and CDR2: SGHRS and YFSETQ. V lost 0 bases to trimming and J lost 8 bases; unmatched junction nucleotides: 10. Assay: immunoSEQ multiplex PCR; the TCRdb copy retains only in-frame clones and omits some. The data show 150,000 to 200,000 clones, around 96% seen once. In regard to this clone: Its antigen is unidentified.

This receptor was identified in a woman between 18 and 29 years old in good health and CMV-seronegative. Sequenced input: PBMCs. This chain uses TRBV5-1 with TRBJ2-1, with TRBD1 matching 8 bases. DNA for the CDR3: TGCGCCAGCAGCTTGGTGGACAGGGTGCTGGACGATGAGCAGTTCTTC. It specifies CASSLVDRVLDDEQFF. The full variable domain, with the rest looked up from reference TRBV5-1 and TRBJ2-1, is KAGVTQTPRYLIKTRGQQVTLSCSPISGHRSVSWYQQTPGQGLQFLFEYFSETQRNKGNFPGRFSGRQFSNSRSEMNVSTLELGDSALYLCASSLVDRVLDDEQFFGPGTRLTVL.